The present T cell receptor (beta chain) was sequenced within a study of CD8 T cells in ankylosing spondylitis. A single record per CDR3 protein comes from TCRdb applying MiXCR to the 5' RACE reads. The sample holds about 400,000 distinct CDR3 sequences; under 25% are singletons and the top ten take roughly 16%. CDR3 length: 15 amino acids. CDR1 and CDR2 (germline): DFQATT, SNEGSKA (reference sequence). Deletions cut 6 bases from V and 0 bases from J, with 15 bases between. Points from the study as a whole: Typical of ankylosing spondylitis blood, it appeared, was a TCR beta motif of several highly homologous variants. CD8+ cells made up the disease-linked clones, which were relatively rare in peripheral blood.

This clonotype was found many times. The antigen is unknown. The sequence was obtained from a male donor with ankylosing spondylitis. The material sequenced was blood, either unsorted or a sorted T cell fraction (not recorded which). The chain is built from TRBV20-1 and TRBJ2-1; D remains ambiguous. The CDR3 bases are TGCAGTGCCCTTTCGCGGCAGAGCTCCTACAATGAGCAGTTCTTC. Translation gives CSALSRQSSYNEQFF.